The T cell receptor (beta chain) under discussion was sequenced for a study of blood T cell repertoires in COVID-19 (dated by TCRdb to the early 2020s). Concerning the study at large: Collaborator samples came from the United States, Italy and Spain and covered acute and convalescent phases of COVID-19. The prospective study material was composed of cDNA or gDNA derived from T cells, B-cell-depleted T cells, or PBMCs. Deeply sampled blood TCRbeta repertoires from subjects exposed to, actively infected with, or recovered from COVID-19 were included in the dataset. The repertoires were made available in a free public database intended to serve as a resource for research on the immune response to SARS-CoV-2. Samples were obtained from the ongoing ImmuneRACE study (first 160 participants) and from over 1,000 subjects provided by 6 global collaborators. Nearly every sample came with metadata listing a de-identified subject ID, COVID-19 status, age in years and sex. HLA class I and class II types, where available, came from metadata supplied by the sample provider rather than from assay-based typing.

As for this clone: Which antigen it targets is not known. The sample holds no much larger clone one base away, and base qualities are not on file.

On the study overall, not on this receptor specifically: How much clinical and demographic metadata was included differed by source and by participant, and the metadata was provided uncurated.

In the prospective study, participants were roughly 18 to 89 years old, resided in fewer than 25 geographic areas of the United States, and were enrolled through a virtual design. In the prospective study, participants were assigned to cohorts based on the clinical history participants reported in a screening survey and a study questionnaire. Mobile phlebotomists in the prospective study collected whole blood, serum and a nasopharyngeal or oropharyngeal swab from every participant. Additional blood draws and questionnaires over an approximately 2-month period could optionally be provided by prospective study participants. Prospective study blood samples were shipped either frozen or at room temperature before DNA extraction. The immunoSEQ Assay, a bias-controlled multiplex PCR, was used to amplify TCRbeta CDR3 regions from genomic DNA. From the authors' description of their analysis: The number of nucleated cells in each sample was estimated by amplification of reference gene primers within the assay. To quantify the absolute abundance of each unique TCRbeta CDR3 rearrangement, sequence reads were collapsed and filtered. For each sample, productive Simpson clonality was calculated as the square root of Simpson's diversity index across productive rearrangements. Drawn from immuneACCESS, this table holds only the in-frame rearrangements with V and J called that TCRdb kept. Clones are partly lost; checked studies trace under half to an unresolved V gene and leave the rest unexplained. That table supplies the V and J calls and clone size; D and trimming were determined from the DNA. For this sample the table gives under 150,000 clones, of which more than 70% were detected only once. 4.5% to 6% of the sample is taken by the ten largest.

The junction shows trimming of 1 base on V and 2 bases on J, and the gene matches do not reach 4 bases of it. The CDR3 holds 15 amino acids from the cysteine to the phenylalanine. The kept DNA is CDR3 alone, 45 bases in frame from the first base. The germline V gene (reference sequence) provides CDR1 MNHEY and CDR2 SMNVEV. The sample was PBMCs or T cells enriched from blood (not recorded which). The rearrangement joined TRBV27 to TRBJ1-2; 7 middle bases align to TRBD1. The clonotype originates from a man aged 40-49 years with acute COVID-19. CDR3 region: CASSLFRDRNYGYTF. The DNA sequence is TGTGCCAGCAGTTTATTCCGGGACAGAAACTATGGCTACACCTTC.